The present entry profiles one T cell receptor (beta chain) with its context. Its matching antigen is unknown. These data come from a study of CD8 T cells in ankylosing spondylitis. Study observations and caveats: Made up of eight highly homologous variants, a TCR beta motif appeared characteristic of ankylosing spondylitis blood. Disease-linked clones were CD8+ and relatively rare in peripheral blood.

V shed 4 bases and J 4 bases; nucleotides not matched to a gene: 7. CDR1 is GTSNPN and CDR2 is SVGIG in the germline V gene (reference sequence). The CDR3 consists of 14 residues. TCRdb reprocessed the 5' RACE reads with MiXCR, giving one entry per CDR3 protein. The sample lists more than 250,000 distinct CDR3 sequences, 6.5% to 10% occurring once. The genes are TRBV30 and TRBJ2-1; 7 positions agree with TRBD2. The source material was blood, either unsorted or a sorted T cell fraction (not recorded which). This receptor was taken from a male donor with ankylosing spondylitis. CDR3 coding DNA: TGTGCCTGGACCCCCAGCGGGGATTACAATGAGCAGTTCTTC. Residues: CAWTPSGDYNEQFF.